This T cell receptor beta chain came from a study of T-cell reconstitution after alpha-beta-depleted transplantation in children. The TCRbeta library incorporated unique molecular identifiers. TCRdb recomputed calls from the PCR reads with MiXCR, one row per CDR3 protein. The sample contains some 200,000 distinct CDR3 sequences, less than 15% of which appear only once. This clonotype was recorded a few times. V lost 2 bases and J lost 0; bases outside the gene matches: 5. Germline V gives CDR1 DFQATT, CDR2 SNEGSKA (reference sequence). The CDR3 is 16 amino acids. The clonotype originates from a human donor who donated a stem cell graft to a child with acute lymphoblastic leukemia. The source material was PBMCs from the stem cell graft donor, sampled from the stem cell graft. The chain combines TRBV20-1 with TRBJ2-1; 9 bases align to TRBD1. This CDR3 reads CSARTGQGGSYNEQFF. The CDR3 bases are TGCAGTGCTAGAACGGGACAGGGAGGCTCCTACAATGAGCAGTTCTTC.